The TCR beta chain under discussion was sequenced for a study of immune characterization of retroperitoneal liposarcoma. There are 14 residues in the CDR3. Germline V lookup: CDR1 MNHNS, CDR2 SASEGT. TCRdb fed the PCR reads into MiXCR, producing one record per CDR3 protein. The sample gives roughly 10,000 distinct CDR3 sequences, about a quarter of which show up once; about a tenth is in the top ten. The sequence derives from a female donor with retroperitoneal liposarcoma. The J gene is TRBJ2-4, the V gene TRBV6-1, with D uncertain. The end of the DNA is better explained by TRBJ2-5, so the J call may be wrong. The sequenced sample consisted of tumor tissue. As DNA, the CDR3 is TGTGCCAGTCCAAAAGGGCGCTGGAGAGAGACCCAGTACTTC. Translating gives CASPKGRWRETQYF.